Included here is one TCR beta chain sequence, with context. Its antigen specificity is not known. No base-level quality is on record; no much larger clone is a single base apart. Receptors were amplified or captured by 5' RACE. The second PCR ran for about 6 to 11 cycles and used a J-beta primer mix along with a sample-barcoded 5' primer. Each TCR beta cDNA molecule received a unique molecular identifier from a template-switch 5' adaptor carrying 12 random nucleotides. Each sample yielded at least 2.5 million CDR3-containing paired-end reads. All of the RNA was converted into first-strand cDNA using the Mint cDNA synthesis kit, with a TRBC-specific oligonucleotide serving as the primer. Following uracil-DNA glycosylase treatment, all cDNA underwent a first 18-cycle PCR with the universal primers M1SS and BC2_uni_R. The source study handled its data this way. For normalization, 1 million high-quality reads were randomly selected from each sample, with every read carrying a distinct molecular identifier. Reads sharing molecular identifiers were discarded rather than binned into consensus sequences. CDR3 identification, clonotype clustering and error correction used MiTCR with a Q25 quality threshold and the strictest error-elimination algorithm. A nonparametric unseen species model with Euler transformation was used to estimate a lower bound on total TCR beta diversity. TCRdb itself trimmed the public reads at Q25 with fastp, ran MiXCR and retained productive beta chains. Every CDR3 protein is listed once, alongside the most common genes and DNA of its rows. The V and J calls follow TCRdb's processing rather than the paper's. The sample data list 1,800,000 or so distinct CDR3 sequences, and about 39% of these were observed just once. The leading ten clones occupy more than 20% of the sample.

These data are taken from a study of blood T cells in healthy people across ages (dated by TCRdb to the mid-2010s). Regarding the study in general: In model experiments, roughly one uniquely barcoded TCR beta cDNA molecule per two T cells was captured by template switching. To track age-related changes in TCR beta repertoire diversity, the study relied on deep sequencing normalized with unique cDNA molecular identifiers. The donors were divided into four age groups: young (average 16 years), middle-aged (about 40), aged (around 67) and long-lived (around 87). To avoid experimental bias, donors of different ages were distributed randomly across sequencing lanes. Using the same blood draw, the study looked at two additional independent replicas of 1 million unique cDNA reads for two donors, one aged 18 to 29 and the other aged 80 or older. Overall study outcomes, separate from this receptor: Donor CMV infection status was unknown, potentially confounding age-related changes in expanded clonotypes. The long-lived group showed more naive CD4+ T cells, fewer expanded clones and increased TCR diversity than the aged group, suggesting age selection. Observed TCR beta diversity per million T cells fell roughly linearly with age, and a significant reduction was already apparent by age roughly 40. Conclusive comparison of naive and antigen-experienced compartments was prevented by the profiling of bulk unsorted PBMCs. The percentage of naive T cells measured by flow cytometry correlated strongly with observed TCR beta diversity. Total diversity estimates from one million sequenced T cells were considered lower bounds and underestimates.

The germline V gene provides CDR1 SNHLY and CDR2 FYNNEI. There are 15 amino acids in the CDR3, from cysteine to phenylalanine inclusive. Of all the DNA, just the CDR3 is kept, 45 bases in frame from base 1. The trim is 7 bases for V and 0 bases for J, with a gap of 14 bases between the germline ends. The 39 donors, aged 6 to 90 years, were systemically healthy Caucasian individuals from Russia. Around 10 milliliters of peripheral blood were collected from each donor into EDTA-treated Vacutainer tubes. Ficoll-Paque density-gradient centrifugation was used to isolate PBMCs, with at least 7 million per sample. Trizol reagent was used to extract total RNA from PBMCs, with at least 6 micrograms per sample. For every donor, flow cytometry on a PBMC aliquot measured the percentage of naive CD45RAhigh/CD27high T cells.

This receptor chain uses TRBV2 and TRBJ2-3, with a tentative D gene TRBD1 over 6 matching bases. Sequencing input: blood. The TCR was taken from a human donor in good health. Read as DNA, the sequence is TGTGCCAGCAAATACTACAGGGATAGCACAGATACGCAGTATTTT. Its amino acids are CASKYYRDSTDTQYF.